This record concerns one TCR beta chain sequence. Treatment denoted: randomized to nivolumab then ipilimumab (arm A) or the reverse (arm B). This specimen belongs to a study of sequential checkpoint blockade in melanoma. Produced via immunoSEQ multiplex PCR; TCRdb's table is partial and in-frame only. The data hold tens of thousands of clones, with 84% observed a single time. This receptor was identified in a human donor with melanoma. Sequencing used CD8+ T cells sorted from blood (inferred from file names), obtained from a patient given nivolumab and ipilimumab in sequence.

The CDR3 DNA reads as TGTGCCAGCAGCGTAGAGAGCCAGGGGAACTATGGCTACACCTTC. Amino acid sequence: CASSVESQGNYGYTF. The chain joins TRBV9 to TRBJ1-2, with a weak D call TRBD1 (6 bases). The V end was cut by 0 bases, the J end by 2 bases, with 11 bases between. The CDR3 loop spans 15 amino acids. Germline CDR1 reads SGDLS; CDR2 reads YYNGEE.